This T cell receptor (beta chain) was captured by sequencing in a study of blood T cell repertoires in COVID-19. Study at large: Whether acute or convalescent, the COVID-19 samples came from the United States, Italy and Spain. T cells, B-cell-depleted T cells, or PBMCs provided the cDNA or gDNA that served as material.

In the source study's methods: Amplification with reference gene primers provided the estimates of nucleated cell counts. Clones were sequenced by immunoSEQ multiplex PCR, and TCRdb holds only the in-frame ones, with some missing. For V, J and clone size, that table is used; D and trimming come from the DNA. The data show more than 120,000 clones, with more than 70% seen just once and roughly 1.6% held by the top ten. This clone has a single count. This CDR3 is 14 amino acids long. Germline lookup yields CDR1 LGHNA and CDR2 YNFKEQ. V lost 3 bases and J lost 2; bases outside the gene matches: 1. The sample taken for sequencing was peripheral blood. The gene calls are TRBV4-2 and TRBJ2-1, with 7 nucleotides matching TRBD1. This clonotype was obtained from a human donor in a cohort sampled during active COVID-19. DNA for the CDR3: TGTGCCAGCAGCCAGGACAGGACCTACAATGAGCAGTTCTTC. Its protein product is CASSQDRTYNEQFF.